This T cell receptor (beta chain) was captured by sequencing in a study of Graves' ophthalmopathy and Graves' hyperthyroidism. General observations from the study: Using 13 signatures, a model distinguished ophthalmopathy from stable hyperthyroidism, reaching around 87% sensitivity and around 81% specificity. In blood, most expanded thyroid clonotypes above 0.001 frequency were also detected. Ophthalmopathy progression cases were predicted by the model with 70.59% sensitivity and 72.22% specificity.

Orbital computed tomography, together with clinical symptoms, serum thyroxine, TRAb and thyroid ultrasound, was used for diagnosis. Amplified material comprised TCR beta CDR3 regions derived from RNA transcripts. An opening RT-PCR round employed HTBI primers and preceded a second-round multiplex PCR. TCRdb re-called the multiplex PCR reads with MiXCR, one entry per CDR3 protein. This sample yields approximately 150,000 distinct CDR3 sequences, of which 35% to 50% are seen a single time; 7.5% to 10% belongs to the top ten. Concerning this clonotype itself: Antigen: not known.

The V segment lost 3 bases and the J segment 3 bases; nucleotides outside the gene matches: 2. CDR3 length: 16 amino acids. The gene calls are TRBV12-3 or TRBV12-4 and TRBJ2-2; 12 bases agree with TRBD1. The sample taken for sequencing was peripheral blood. This clonotype was obtained from a man aged 25-45 years with Graves' ophthalmopathy. CDR3 nucleotide sequence: TGTGCCAGCAGTTTCGGGACAGGGGGCCACACCGGGGAGCTGTTTTTT. Its translation: CASSFGTGGHTGELFF.